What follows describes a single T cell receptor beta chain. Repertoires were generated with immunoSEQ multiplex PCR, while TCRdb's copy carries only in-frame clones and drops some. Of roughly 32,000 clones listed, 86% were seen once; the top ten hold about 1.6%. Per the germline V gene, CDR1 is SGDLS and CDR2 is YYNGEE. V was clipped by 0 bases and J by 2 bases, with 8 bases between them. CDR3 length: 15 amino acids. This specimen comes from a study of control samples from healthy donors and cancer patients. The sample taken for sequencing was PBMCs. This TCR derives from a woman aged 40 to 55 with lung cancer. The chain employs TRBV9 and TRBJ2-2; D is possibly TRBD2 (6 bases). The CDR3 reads CASSVAGSNTGELFF. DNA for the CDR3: TGTGCCAGCAGCGTAGCCGGGAGTAACACCGGGGAGCTGTTTTTT.